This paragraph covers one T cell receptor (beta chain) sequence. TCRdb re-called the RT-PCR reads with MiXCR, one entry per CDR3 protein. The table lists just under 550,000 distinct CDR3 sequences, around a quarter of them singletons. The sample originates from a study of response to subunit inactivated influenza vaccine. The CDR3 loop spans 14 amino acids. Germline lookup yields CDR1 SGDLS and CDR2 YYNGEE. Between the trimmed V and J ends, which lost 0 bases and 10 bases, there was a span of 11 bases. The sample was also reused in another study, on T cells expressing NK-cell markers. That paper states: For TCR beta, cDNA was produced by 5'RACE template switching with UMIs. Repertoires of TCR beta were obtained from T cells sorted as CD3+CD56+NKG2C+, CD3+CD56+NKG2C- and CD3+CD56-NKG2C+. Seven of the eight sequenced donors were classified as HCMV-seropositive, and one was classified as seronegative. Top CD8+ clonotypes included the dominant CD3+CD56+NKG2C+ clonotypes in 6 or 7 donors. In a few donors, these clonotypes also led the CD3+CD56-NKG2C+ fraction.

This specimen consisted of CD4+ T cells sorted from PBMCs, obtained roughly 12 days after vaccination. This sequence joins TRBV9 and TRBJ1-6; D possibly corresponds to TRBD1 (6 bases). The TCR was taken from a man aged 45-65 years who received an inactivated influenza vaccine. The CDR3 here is CASSVGGGRSPLHF. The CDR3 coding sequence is TGTGCCAGCAGCGTAGGGGGGGGCCGGTCACCCCTCCACTTT.